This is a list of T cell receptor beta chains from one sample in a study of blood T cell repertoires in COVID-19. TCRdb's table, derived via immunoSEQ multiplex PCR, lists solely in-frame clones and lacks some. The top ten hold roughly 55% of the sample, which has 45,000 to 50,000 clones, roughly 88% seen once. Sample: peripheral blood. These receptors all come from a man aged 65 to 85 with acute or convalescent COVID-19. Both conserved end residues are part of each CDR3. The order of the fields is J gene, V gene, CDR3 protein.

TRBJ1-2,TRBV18,CASSPSPENYGYTF
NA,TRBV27,CASSSGFGGDYEQYF
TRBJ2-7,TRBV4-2,CASSQLGTFSYEQYF
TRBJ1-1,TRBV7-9,CASSPRDGGRKAFF
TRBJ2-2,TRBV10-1,CASSFIQGAGELFF
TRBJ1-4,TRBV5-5,CASSLAATNEKLFF
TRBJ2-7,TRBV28,CASSLPGTGIYEQYF
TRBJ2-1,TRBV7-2,CASSLGGGAVYNEQFF
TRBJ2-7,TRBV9,CASGNGIVQYF
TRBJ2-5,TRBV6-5,CASQQGAHGTQYF
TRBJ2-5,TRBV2,CASSVLGGGGETQYF
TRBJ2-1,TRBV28,CASSPHSGRIYEQFF